This T cell receptor (beta chain) appears in the sequencing data of a study of T-cell reconstitution after alpha-beta-depleted transplantation in children. This clonotype turned up a few times. A TCRbeta library incorporating unique molecular identifiers was prepared. One entry per CDR3 protein results from TCRdb running MiXCR on the PCR reads. The table lists 360,000 or so distinct CDR3 sequences, around 20% of them singletons. The CDR3 is made up of 13 amino acids. The germline CDR1 and CDR2 sequences are SGHRS and YFSETQ. Trimming cost V 4 bases and J 2 bases, with 9 bases left between them. The source is a human donor who donated a stem cell graft to a child with acute myeloid leukemia. The V and J genes are TRBV5-1 and TRBJ2-5; no definite D call. This specimen consisted of PBMCs from the stem cell graft donor, obtained from the stem cell graft. CDR3 DNA: TGCGCCAGCAGCACCGGGTCGCAAGAGACCCAGTACTTC. Its translation: CASSTGSQETQYF.